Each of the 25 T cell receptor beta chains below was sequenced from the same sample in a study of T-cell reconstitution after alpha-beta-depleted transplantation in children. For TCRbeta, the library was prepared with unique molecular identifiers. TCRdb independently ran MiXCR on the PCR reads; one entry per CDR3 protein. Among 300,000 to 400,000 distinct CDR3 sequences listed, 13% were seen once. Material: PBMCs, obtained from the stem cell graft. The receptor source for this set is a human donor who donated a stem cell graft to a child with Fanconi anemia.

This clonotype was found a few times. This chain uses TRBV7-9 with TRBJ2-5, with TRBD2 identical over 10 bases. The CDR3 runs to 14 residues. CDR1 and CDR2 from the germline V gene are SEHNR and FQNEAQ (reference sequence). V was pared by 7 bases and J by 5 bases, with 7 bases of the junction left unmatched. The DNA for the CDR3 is TGTGCCAGCAACCAGCGGGGGGGCCTCGAGACCCAGTACTTC. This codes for CASNQRGGLETQYF. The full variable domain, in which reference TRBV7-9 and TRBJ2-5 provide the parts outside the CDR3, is DTGVSQNPRHKITKRGQNVTFRCDPISEHNRLYWYRQTLGQGPEFLTYFQNEAQLEKSRLLSDRFSAERPKGSFSTLEIQRTEQGDSAMYLCASNQRGGLETQYFGPGTRLLVL.

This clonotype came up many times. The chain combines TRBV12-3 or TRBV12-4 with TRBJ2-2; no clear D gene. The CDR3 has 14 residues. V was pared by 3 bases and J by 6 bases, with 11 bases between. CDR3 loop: CASSLQIAAGELFF. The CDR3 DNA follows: TGTGCCAGCAGTTTGCAAATCGCAGCCGGGGAGCTGTTTTTT.

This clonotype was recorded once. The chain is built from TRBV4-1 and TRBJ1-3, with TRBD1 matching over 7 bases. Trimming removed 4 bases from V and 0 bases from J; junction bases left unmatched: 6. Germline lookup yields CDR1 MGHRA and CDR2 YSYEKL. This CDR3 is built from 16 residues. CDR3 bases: TGCGCCAGCAGCCGTACCGGGACAGCCTCTGGAAACACCATATATTTT. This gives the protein CASSRTGTASGNTIYF.

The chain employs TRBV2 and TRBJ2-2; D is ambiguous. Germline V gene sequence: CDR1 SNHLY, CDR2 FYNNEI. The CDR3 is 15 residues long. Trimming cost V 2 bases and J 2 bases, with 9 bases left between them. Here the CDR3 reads CASSENVPNTGELFF. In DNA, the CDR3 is TGTGCCAGCAGTGAAAATGTCCCAAACACCGGGGAGCTGTTTTTT.

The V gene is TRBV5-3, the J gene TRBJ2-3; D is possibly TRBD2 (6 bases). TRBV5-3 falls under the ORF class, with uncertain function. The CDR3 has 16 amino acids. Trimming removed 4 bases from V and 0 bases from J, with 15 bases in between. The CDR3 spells CARSLLSGSSTDTQYF. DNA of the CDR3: TGTGCCAGAAGCCTCTTGAGCGGGTCGAGCACAGATACGCAGTATTTT.

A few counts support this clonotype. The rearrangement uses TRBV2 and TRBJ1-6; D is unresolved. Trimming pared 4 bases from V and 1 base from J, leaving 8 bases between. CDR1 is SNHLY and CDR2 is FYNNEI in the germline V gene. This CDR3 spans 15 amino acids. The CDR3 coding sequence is TGTGCCAGCAGTGGTAGGAGGTCCTATAATTCACCCCTCCACTTT. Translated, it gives CASSGRRSYNSPLHF. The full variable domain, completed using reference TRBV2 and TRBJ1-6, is EPEVTQTPSHQVTQMGQEVILRCVPISNHLYFYWYRQILGQKVEFLVSFYNNEISEKSEIFDDQFSVERPDGSNFTLKIRSTKLEDSAMYFCASSGRRSYNSPLHFGNGTRLTVT.

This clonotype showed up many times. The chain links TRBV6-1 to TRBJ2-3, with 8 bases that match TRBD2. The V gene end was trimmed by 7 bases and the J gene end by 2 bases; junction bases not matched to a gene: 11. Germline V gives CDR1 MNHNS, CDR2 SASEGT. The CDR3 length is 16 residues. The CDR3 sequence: CASKGRRGGDTDTQYF. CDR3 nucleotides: TGTGCCAGCAAGGGAAGACGGGGGGGCGACACAGATACGCAGTATTTT.

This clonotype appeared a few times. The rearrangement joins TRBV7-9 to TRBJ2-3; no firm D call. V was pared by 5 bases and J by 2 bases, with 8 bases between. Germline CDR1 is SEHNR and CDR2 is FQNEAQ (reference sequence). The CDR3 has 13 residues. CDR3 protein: CASSHVITDTQYF. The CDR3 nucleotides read TGTGCCAGCAGCCACGTAATCACAGATACGCAGTATTTT. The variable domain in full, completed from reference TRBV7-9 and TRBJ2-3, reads DTGVSQNPRHKITKRGQNVTFRCDPISEHNRLYWYRQTLGQGPEFLTYFQNEAQLEKSRLLSDRFSAERPKGSFSTLEIQRTEQGDSAMYLCASSHVITDTQYFGPGTRLTVL.

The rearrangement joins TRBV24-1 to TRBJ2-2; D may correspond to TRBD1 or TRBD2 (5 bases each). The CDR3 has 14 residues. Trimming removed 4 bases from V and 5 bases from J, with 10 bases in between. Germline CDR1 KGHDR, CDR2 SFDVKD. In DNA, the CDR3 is TGTGCCACCAGTGAGGCTGGGGGAACCGGGGAGCTGTTTTTT. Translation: CATSEAGGTGELFF.

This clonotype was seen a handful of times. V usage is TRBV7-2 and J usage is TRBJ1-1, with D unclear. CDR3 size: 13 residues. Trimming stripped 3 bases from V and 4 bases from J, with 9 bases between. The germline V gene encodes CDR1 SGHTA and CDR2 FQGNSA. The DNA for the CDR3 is TGTGCCAGCAGCTTGTTGACGAGCACTGAAGCTTTCTTT. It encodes CASSLLTSTEAFF.

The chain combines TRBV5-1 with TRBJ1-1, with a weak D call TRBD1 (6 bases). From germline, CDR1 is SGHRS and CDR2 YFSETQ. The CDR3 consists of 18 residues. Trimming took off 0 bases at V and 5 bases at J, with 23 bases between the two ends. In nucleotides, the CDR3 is TGCGCCAGCAGCTTGGGGATTAGCTCGGGGGCTCGGGAGACTGAAGCTTTCTTT. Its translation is CASSLGISSGARETEAFF.

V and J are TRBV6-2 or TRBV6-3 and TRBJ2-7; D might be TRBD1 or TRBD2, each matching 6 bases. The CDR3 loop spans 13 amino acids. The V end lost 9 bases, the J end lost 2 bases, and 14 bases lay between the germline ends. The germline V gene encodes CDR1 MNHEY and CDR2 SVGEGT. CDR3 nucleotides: TGTGCCAGTGGGCGGGACACCACCTACGAGCAGTACGTC. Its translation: CASGRDTTYEQYV.

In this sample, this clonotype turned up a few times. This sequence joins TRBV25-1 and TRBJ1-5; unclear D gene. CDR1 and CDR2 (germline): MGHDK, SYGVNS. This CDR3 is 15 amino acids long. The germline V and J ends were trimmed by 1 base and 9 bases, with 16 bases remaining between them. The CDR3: CASSESGVPFAPQHF. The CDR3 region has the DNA TGTGCCAGCAGTGAATCGGGAGTCCCGTTTGCGCCCCAGCATTTT. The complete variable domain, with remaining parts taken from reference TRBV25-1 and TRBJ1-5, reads EADIYQTPRYLVIGTGKKITLECSQTMGHDKMYWYQQDPGMELHLIHYSYGVNSTEKGDLSSESTVSRIRTEHFPLTLESARPSHTSQYLCASSESGVPFAPQHFGDGTRLSIL.

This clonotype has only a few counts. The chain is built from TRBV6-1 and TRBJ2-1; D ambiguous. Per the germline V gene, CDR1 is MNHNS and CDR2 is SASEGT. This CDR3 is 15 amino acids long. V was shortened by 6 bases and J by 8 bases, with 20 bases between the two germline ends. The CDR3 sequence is CASRFDSTVSDEQFF. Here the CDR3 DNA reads TGTGCCAGCAGGTTCGACTCTACCGTGAGCGATGAGCAGTTCTTC.

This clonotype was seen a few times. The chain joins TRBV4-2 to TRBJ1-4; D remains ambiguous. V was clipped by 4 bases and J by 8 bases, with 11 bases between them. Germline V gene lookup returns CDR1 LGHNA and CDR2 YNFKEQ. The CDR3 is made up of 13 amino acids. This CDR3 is CASSRTSREKLFF. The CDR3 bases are TGTGCCAGCAGCCGCACGTCCCGAGAAAAACTGTTTTTT.

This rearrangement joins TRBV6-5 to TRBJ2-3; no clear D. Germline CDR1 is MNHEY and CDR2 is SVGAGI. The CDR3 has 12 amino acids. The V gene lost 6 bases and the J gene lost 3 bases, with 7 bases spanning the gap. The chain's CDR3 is CASRGFTDTQYF. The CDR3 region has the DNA TGTGCCAGCAGGGGTTTTACAGATACGCAGTATTTT.

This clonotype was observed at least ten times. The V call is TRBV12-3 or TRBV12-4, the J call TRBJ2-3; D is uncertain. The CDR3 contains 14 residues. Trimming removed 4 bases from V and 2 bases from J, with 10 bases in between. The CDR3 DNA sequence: TGTGCCAGCAGTTCCGACGGGTTCACAGATACGCAGTATTTT. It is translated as CASSSDGFTDTQYF.

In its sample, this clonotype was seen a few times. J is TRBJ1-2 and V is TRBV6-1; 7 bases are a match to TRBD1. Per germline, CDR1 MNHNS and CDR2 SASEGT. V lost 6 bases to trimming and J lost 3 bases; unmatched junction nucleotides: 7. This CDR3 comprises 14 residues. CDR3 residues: CASSQGQTYYGYTF. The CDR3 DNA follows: TGTGCCAGCAGCCAGGGACAGACATACTATGGCTACACCTTC.

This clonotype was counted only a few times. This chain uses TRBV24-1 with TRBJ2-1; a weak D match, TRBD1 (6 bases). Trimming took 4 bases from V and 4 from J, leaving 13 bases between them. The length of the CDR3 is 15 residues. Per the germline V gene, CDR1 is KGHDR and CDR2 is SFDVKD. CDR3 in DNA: TGTGCCACCAGTGACCCTAGGACAGATTACAATGAGCAGTTCTTC. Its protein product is CATSDPRTDYNEQFF.

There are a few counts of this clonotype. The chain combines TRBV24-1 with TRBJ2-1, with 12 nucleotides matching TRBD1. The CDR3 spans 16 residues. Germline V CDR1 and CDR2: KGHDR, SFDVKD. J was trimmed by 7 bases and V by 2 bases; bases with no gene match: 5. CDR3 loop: CATSDSGQGAFNEQFF. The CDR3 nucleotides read TGTGCCACCAGTGATTCGGGACAGGGGGCTTTTAATGAGCAGTTCTTC.

As DNA, the CDR3 is TGTGCCATCAGTGAGTCATTAGCGGGGGAATATGAGCAGTTCTTC. This gives the protein CAISESLAGEYEQFF. The chain carries TRBV10-3 and TRBJ2-1, with 9 bases that match TRBD2. The germline V gene encodes CDR1 ENHRY and CDR2 SYGVKD. Trimming removed 0 bases from V and 8 bases from J; junction bases left unmatched: 5. This CDR3 has 15 residues.

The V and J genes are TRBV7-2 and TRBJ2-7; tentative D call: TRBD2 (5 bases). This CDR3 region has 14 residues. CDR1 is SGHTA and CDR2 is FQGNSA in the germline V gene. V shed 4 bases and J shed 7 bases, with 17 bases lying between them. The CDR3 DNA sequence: TGTGCCAGCAGCTCCTTCGGAGGTAGGGTGGAGCAGTACTTC. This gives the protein CASSSFGGRVEQYF.

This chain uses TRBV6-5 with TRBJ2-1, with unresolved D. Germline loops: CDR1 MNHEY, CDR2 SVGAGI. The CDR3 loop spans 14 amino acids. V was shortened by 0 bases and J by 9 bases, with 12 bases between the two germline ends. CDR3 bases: TGTGCCAGCAGTTACTCAGTGGGGATAGGTGAGCAGTTCTTC. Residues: CASSYSVGIGEQFF.

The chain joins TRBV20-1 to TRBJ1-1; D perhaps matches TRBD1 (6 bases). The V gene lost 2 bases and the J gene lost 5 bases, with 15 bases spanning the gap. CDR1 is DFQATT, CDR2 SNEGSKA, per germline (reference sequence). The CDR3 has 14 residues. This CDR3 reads CSARQRTVLTEAFF. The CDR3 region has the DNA TGCAGTGCTAGACAGAGGACAGTTCTTACTGAAGCTTTCTTT.

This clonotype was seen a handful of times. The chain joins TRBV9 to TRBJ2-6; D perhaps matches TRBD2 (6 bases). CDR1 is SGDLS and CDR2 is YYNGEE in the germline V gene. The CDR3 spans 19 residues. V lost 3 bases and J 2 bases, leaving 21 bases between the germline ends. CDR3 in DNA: TGTGCCAGCAGCGGGGGACTGGACCGCGACGTCCCTGGGGCCAACGTCCTGACTTTC. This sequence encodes CASSGGLDRDVPGANVLTF.